The 27 T cell receptor beta chains below all came from one sample that was sequenced in a study of CD8 T cells in ankylosing spondylitis. What these receptors recognize is not known. TCRdb recomputed calls from the 5' RACE reads with MiXCR, one row per CDR3 protein. The sample has fewer than 750,000 distinct CDR3 sequences; roughly 20% are singletons. Whole-study results and caveats: For ankylosing spondylitis blood, a TCR beta motif of seven to nine highly homologous variants appeared characteristic.

Sequencing was carried out using blood, either unsorted or a sorted T cell fraction (not recorded which). The receptors stem from a male donor with ankylosing spondylitis.

This clonotype was found a few times. This rearrangement joins TRBV2 to TRBJ1-1, with unresolved D. V lost 3 bases, J lost 1 base, and 6 bases lay in between. The germline CDR1 and CDR2 sequences are SNHLY and FYNNEI. CDR3 length: 13 amino acids. This chain's CDR3 is CASSEYRNTEAFF. The CDR3 coding sequence is TGTGCCAGCAGTGAGTACAGGAACACTGAAGCTTTCTTT.

This clonotype occurred many times. CDR3 in DNA: TGCAGCGTTGAGTCTAGCGGGAGGCTAGATACGCAGTATTTT. Amino acids: CSVESSGRLDTQYF. The chain joins TRBV29-1 to TRBJ2-3, with 11 bases matching TRBD2. Germline-derived CDR1 and CDR2 are SQVTM and ANQGSEA. V was clipped by 3 bases and J by 5 bases; unmatched bases: 4. This CDR3 contains 14 residues.

This clonotype was observed a single time. This chain joins TRBV12-3 or TRBV12-4 and TRBJ2-2, with TRBD1 matching 7 bases. V lost 5 bases, J lost 5 bases, and 11 bases stayed unmatched. The CDR3 consists of 16 residues. CDR3 sequence reads: CASSRPIGGRTGELFF. CDR3 coding DNA: TGTGCCAGCAGTCGGCCCATAGGGGGCCGAACCGGGGAGCTGTTTTTT.

This clonotype was counted a few times. The chain links TRBV12-3 or TRBV12-4 to TRBJ1-2; TRBD1 matches 7 bases. The CDR3 loop spans 14 amino acids. Trimming at V came to 6 bases and at J to 4 bases, leaving 8 bases not matched to a gene. CDR3 amino acids: CASSSGGQFYGYTF. Here the CDR3 DNA reads TGTGCCAGCAGCTCCGGGGGACAGTTCTATGGCTACACCTTC.

This clonotype has a single count. The chain recombines TRBV20-1 with TRBJ2-5; the D gene is possibly TRBD1 (6 bases). V was clipped by 4 bases and J by 2 bases, with 23 bases between them. The CDR3 covers 17 residues. Germline CDR1 DFQATT, CDR2 SNEGSKA (reference sequence). This CDR3 reads CSAKGARQEELQETQYF. CDR3 bases: TGCAGTGCTAAAGGGGCCCGACAGGAAGAGCTACAAGAGACCCAGTACTTC.

This sequence joins TRBV9 and TRBJ2-3; 7 bases match TRBD2. Germline V gives CDR1 SGDLS, CDR2 YYNGEE. V lost 4 bases to trimming and J lost 2 bases; unmatched junction nucleotides: 10. The CDR3 has 16 amino acids. CDR3 protein: CASSPYPSGITDTQYF. The DNA for the CDR3 is TGTGCCAGCAGCCCCTACCCTAGCGGAATCACAGATACGCAGTATTTT.

V gene TRBV7-9 combines with J gene TRBJ1-1; D gene unclear. The germline V and J ends were trimmed by 1 base and 6 bases, with 9 bases remaining between them. Looked up from germline, CDR1 is SEHNR and CDR2 is FQNEAQ (reference sequence). This CDR3 spans 13 amino acids. The CDR3 region is CASSLEQWAEAFF. The CDR3 DNA is TGTGCCAGCAGCTTAGAACAGTGGGCTGAAGCTTTCTTT.

This chain connects TRBV24-1 to TRBJ2-4, with a weak D call TRBD1 (6 bases). V was trimmed by 8 bases and J by 0 bases, leaving 16 bases between them. Germline CDR1 KGHDR, CDR2 SFDVKD. This CDR3 spans 16 amino acids. The CDR3 here is CATNPDSYLAKNIQYF. The DNA of the CDR3 is TGTGCCACCAACCCGGACAGTTATTTAGCCAAAAACATTCAGTACTTC.

This clonotype was picked up a small number of times. The chain couples TRBV3-1 to TRBJ2-6; the D gene could be TRBD1 or TRBD2 (6 bases each). This CDR3 contains 15 residues. Germline CDR1 and CDR2: LGHDT and YNNKEL (reference sequence). V lost 4 bases and J 7 bases, leaving 14 bases between the germline ends. CDR3 loop: CASSPRGQGANVLTF. CDR3 sequence (DNA): TGTGCCAGCAGCCCCCGGGGGCAGGGAGCCAACGTCCTGACTTTC.

This clonotype was seen a handful of times. The V gene is TRBV7-9, the J gene TRBJ1-1; D may be TRBD1 (6 bases). The germline V gene encodes CDR1 SEHNR and CDR2 FQNEAQ (reference sequence). There are 16 residues in the CDR3. Trimming removed 5 bases from V and 6 bases from J, with 22 bases in between. CDR3 nucleotide sequence: TGTGCCAGCAGCATGAACCCCGGGCAGGGGAAAGCTGAAGCTTTCTTT. Amino acid sequence: CASSMNPGQGKAEAFF.

This clonotype was counted only a few times. Germline is not matched at one junction end, which may reflect a read error. V gene TRBV12-3 or TRBV12-4 combines with J gene TRBJ2-3; 13 nucleotides line up with TRBD2. This CDR3 has 15 residues. In nucleotides, the CDR3 is TGTGCCAGCAGTCCCGGACTAGCGGGGGCTTTATACGCAGCTTTT. Its translation: CASSPGLAGALYAAF.

This rearrangement joins TRBV12-5 to TRBJ1-1; D perhaps matches TRBD1 (5 bases). Germline loops: CDR1 LGHNT, CDR2 FRNRAP. V lost 7 bases and J lost 1, with 13 bases in between. The length of the CDR3 is 14 residues. The CDR3 region is CASALPGRNTEAFF. CDR3 sequence (DNA): TGTGCTAGTGCACTCCCGGGGCGGAACACTGAAGCTTTCTTT.

This chain joins TRBV11-2 and TRBJ2-7, with 7 nucleotides matching TRBD2. V lost 5 bases to trimming and J lost 6 bases; unmatched junction nucleotides: 16. The V gene's germline CDR1 is SGHAT and CDR2 FQNNGV. The CDR3 totals 16 residues. DNA of the CDR3: TGTGCCAGCAGCCTTCCCACCGGGACTAAAGACGGCGAGCAGTACTTC. Encoded protein: CASSLPTGTKDGEQYF.

This clonotype was detected ten times or more. The rearrangement joins TRBV5-1 to TRBJ2-3; 11 bases agree with TRBD2. In germline, CDR1 is SGHRS, CDR2 YFSETQ. This CDR3 has 16 amino acids. V was clipped by 4 bases and J by 5 bases; unmatched bases: 9. CDR3 in amino acids: CASSPQPGLAVDTQYF. In DNA form, the CDR3 reads TGCGCCAGCAGCCCCCAACCGGGACTAGCGGTAGATACGCAGTATTTT.

The chain combines TRBV7-7 with TRBJ2-2; TRBD2 matches at 9 bases. V dropped 4 bases and J dropped 4; count of bases not matched to a gene: 16. The CDR3 sequence is 19 residues long. Germline CDR1 is SSHAT and CDR2 is FNYEAQ (reference sequence). The CDR3 DNA reads TGTGCCAGCAGCTCTCTCCTCCATCTAGCGGGAAAGGGCACCGGGGAGCTGTTTTTT. This gives the protein CASSSLLHLAGKGTGELFF.

Notes on this clonotype: This may stem from a read error, because a much larger clone lies one nucleotide away. The chain uses TRBV6-4 and TRBJ2-2; D remains ambiguous. The CDR3 runs to 13 residues. Deletions cut 0 bases from V and 5 bases from J, with 4 bases between. In germline, CDR1 is MRHNA, CDR2 SNTAGT. CDR3 nucleotide sequence: TGTGCCAGCAGTGACTCAGAGACCGGGGAGCTGTTTTTT. This encodes CASSDSETGELFF.

The J gene is TRBJ2-1, the V gene TRBV29-1; 11 bases are a match to TRBD2. The germline gives CDR1 SQVTM, CDR2 ANQGSEA. Germline trimming cut 7 bases from V and 10 bases from J; bases unmatched to any gene: 9. The CDR3 runs to 13 residues. CDR3 residues: CSAKLAGEGEQFF. The DNA for the CDR3 is TGCAGCGCCAAACTAGCGGGAGAAGGCGAGCAGTTCTTC.

This clonotype was counted only a few times. This chain connects TRBV5-1 to TRBJ1-1; D not resolved. Germline V gene lookup returns CDR1 SGHRS and CDR2 YFSETQ. With 4 bases removed from V and 8 bases from J, the gap between germline ends came to 18 bases. The CDR3 has 14 residues. CDR3: CASSREKGISEAFF. Written as DNA, the CDR3 is TGCGCCAGCAGCCGAGAAAAAGGAATTAGCGAAGCTTTCTTT.

This clonotype was counted between two and nine times. The J gene is TRBJ2-5, the V gene TRBV15; TRBD1 matches at 7 bases. The V gene's germline CDR1 is LNHNV and CDR2 YYDKDF (reference sequence). Trimming removed 0 bases from V and 5 bases from J; junction bases left unmatched: 12. The CDR3 spans 17 residues. Here the CDR3 DNA reads TGTGCCACCAGCAGAGACGGAACAGGGCTACAGGGGGAGACCCAGTACTTC. It specifies CATSRDGTGLQGETQYF.

The V call is TRBV9, the J call TRBJ1-1; no reliable D call. The V end lost 0 bases, the J end lost 3 bases, and 9 bases lay between the germline ends. CDR1 is SGDLS and CDR2 is YYNGEE in the germline V gene. The CDR3 sequence is 14 residues long. CDR3 in amino acids: CASSVGDGDTEAFF. DNA of the CDR3: TGTGCCAGCAGCGTAGGAGACGGGGACACTGAAGCTTTCTTT.

A few counts support this clonotype. The chain joins TRBV7-2 to TRBJ2-7; TRBD1 is a possible D gene (6 bases). The CDR3 covers 14 residues. Trimming removed 1 base at V and 1 base at J, with 8 bases between. From germline, CDR1 is SGHTA and CDR2 FQGNSA. The chain's CDR3 is CASSLVQGSYEQYF. The CDR3 nucleotides read TGTGCCAGCAGCTTAGTTCAGGGGTCCTACGAGCAGTACTTC.

This clonotype has only a few counts. The J gene is TRBJ2-4, the V gene TRBV7-9; the match to TRBD1 covers 9 bases. J gave up 3 bases and V 1 base, and 4 bases lay outside the gene matches. CDR1 SEHNR and CDR2 FQNEAQ come from the germline V gene (reference sequence). The CDR3 is 16 amino acids. The CDR3: CASSLGGQGDKNIQYF. DNA for the CDR3: TGTGCCAGCAGCTTAGGGGGACAGGGCGACAAAAACATTCAGTACTTC.

The genes are TRBV6-1 and TRBJ2-7, with 7 nucleotides matching TRBD2. This CDR3 is built from 15 residues. Germline CDR1 and CDR2: MNHNS and SASEGT. V lost 7 bases and J lost 2; bases outside the gene matches: 11. CDR3 loop: CASTHTGTIPYEQYF. The CDR3 nucleotides are TGTGCCAGCACCCACACCGGGACTATCCCCTACGAGCAGTACTTC.

This clonotype was detected only a few times. This chain uses TRBV24-1 with TRBJ1-2; unclear D gene. The ends were cut back, 5 bases at V and 2 bases at J, with 11 bases in the middle. Germline CDR1 and CDR2: KGHDR and SFDVKD. The CDR3 runs to 14 residues. In DNA, the CDR3 is TGTGCCACCAGTGCCCTAGTCCGGAACTATGGCTACACCTTC. It codes for CATSALVRNYGYTF.

This clonotype has a single count. The rearrangement joins TRBV7-2 to TRBJ2-7, with TRBD2 matching 8 bases. Looked up from germline, CDR1 is SGHTA and CDR2 is FQGNSA. V was pared by 5 bases and J by 6 bases, with 6 bases of the junction left unmatched. The CDR3 loop spans 13 amino acids. This CDR3 reads CASSKAGAGEQYF. The CDR3 DNA is TGTGCCAGCAGCAAAGCGGGAGCTGGCGAGCAGTACTTC.

The V gene is TRBV5-1, the J gene TRBJ1-4, with 8 bases lining up with TRBD1. CDR1 is SGHRS and CDR2 is YFSETQ in the germline V gene. The CDR3 extends over 15 amino acids. V was clipped by 3 bases and J by 8 bases; unmatched bases: 9. CDR3 protein: CASSSRTGSGEKLFF. CDR3 DNA: TGCGCCAGCAGCTCCAGGACAGGGTCCGGCGAAAAACTGTTTTTT.

V is TRBV20-1 and J is TRBJ1-2; TRBD1 is a possible D gene (5 bases). The CDR3 contains 11 residues. In germline, CDR1 is DFQATT, CDR2 SNEGSKA (reference sequence). V was trimmed by 8 bases and J by 2 bases, leaving 9 bases between them. In nucleotides, the CDR3 is TGCAGTACTGGGGGGAACTATGGCTACACCTTC. Translated, it gives CSTGGNYGYTF.